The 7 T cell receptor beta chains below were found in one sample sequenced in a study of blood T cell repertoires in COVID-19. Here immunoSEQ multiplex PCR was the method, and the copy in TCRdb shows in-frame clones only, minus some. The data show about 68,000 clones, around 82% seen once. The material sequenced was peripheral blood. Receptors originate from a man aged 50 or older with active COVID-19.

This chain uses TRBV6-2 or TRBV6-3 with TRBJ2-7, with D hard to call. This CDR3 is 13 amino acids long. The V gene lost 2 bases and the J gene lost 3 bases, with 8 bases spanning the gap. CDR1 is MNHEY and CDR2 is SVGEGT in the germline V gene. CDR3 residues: CASSYGQNYEQYF. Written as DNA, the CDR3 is TGTGCCAGCAGTTACGGGCAGAACTACGAGCAGTACTTC.

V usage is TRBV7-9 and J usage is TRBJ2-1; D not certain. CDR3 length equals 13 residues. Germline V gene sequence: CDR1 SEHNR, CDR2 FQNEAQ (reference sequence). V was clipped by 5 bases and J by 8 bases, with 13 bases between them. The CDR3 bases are TGTGCCAGCAGCATAACACAGCCCGATGAGCAGTTCTTC. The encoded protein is CASSITQPDEQFF.

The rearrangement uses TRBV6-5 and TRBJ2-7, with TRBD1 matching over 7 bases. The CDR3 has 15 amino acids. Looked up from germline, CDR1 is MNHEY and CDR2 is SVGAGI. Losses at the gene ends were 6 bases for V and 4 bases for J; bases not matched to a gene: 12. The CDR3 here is CASRESYRDRYEQYF. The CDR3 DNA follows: TGTGCCAGCAGAGAGAGTTACCGGGACAGATACGAGCAGTACTTC.

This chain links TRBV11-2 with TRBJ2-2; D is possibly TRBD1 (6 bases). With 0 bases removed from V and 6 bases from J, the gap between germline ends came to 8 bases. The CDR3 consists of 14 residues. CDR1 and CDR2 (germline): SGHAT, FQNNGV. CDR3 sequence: CASSLDRGSGELFF. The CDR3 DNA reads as TGTGCCAGCAGCTTAGATAGGGGGTCCGGGGAGCTGTTTTTT.

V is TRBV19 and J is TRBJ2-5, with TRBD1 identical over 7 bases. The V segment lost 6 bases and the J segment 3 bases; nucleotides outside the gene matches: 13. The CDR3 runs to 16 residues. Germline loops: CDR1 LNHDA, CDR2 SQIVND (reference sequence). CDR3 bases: TGTGCCAGTAGCCGAGGCTTGACAGGGTGGGAAGAGACCCAGTACTTC. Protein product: CASSRGLTGWEETQYF.

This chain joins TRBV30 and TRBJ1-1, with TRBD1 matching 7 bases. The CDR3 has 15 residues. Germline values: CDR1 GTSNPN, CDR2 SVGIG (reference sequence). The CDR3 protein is CASNTGTAVSGKAFF. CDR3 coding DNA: TGTGCATCGAATACCGGGACAGCGGTGAGTGGGAAAGCTTTCTTT.

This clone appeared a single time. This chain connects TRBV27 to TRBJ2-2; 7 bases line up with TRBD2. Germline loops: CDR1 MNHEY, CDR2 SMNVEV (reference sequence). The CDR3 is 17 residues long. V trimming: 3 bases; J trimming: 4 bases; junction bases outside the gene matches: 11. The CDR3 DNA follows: TGTGCCAGCAGTTTCTCTACTCGGACTAGTCGCACCGGGGAGCTGTTTTTT. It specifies CASSFSTRTSRTGELFF.